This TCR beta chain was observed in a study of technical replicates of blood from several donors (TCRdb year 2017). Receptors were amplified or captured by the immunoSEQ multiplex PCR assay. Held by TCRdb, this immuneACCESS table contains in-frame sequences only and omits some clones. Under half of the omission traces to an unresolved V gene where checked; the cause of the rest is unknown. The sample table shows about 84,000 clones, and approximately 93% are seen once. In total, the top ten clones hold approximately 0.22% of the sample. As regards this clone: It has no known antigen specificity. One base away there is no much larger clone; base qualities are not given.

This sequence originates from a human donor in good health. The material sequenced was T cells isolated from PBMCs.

The CDR3 reads CASSTSGRAGNEQFF. The bases read TGTGCCAGCAGTACTAGCGGGAGGGCCGGGAATGAGCAGTTCTTC. The rearrangement combines TRBV27 with TRBJ2-1; TRBD2 fits 13 bases in the junction. Measured from the cysteine to the phenylalanine, the CDR3 is 15 residues long. Just CDR3 DNA is preserved here, 45 bases in frame from base 1. Reading the germline V gene (reference sequence) gives CDR1 MNHEY and CDR2 SMNVEV. Unmatched junction bases come to 5, with V trimmed by 5 bases and J by 7 bases.